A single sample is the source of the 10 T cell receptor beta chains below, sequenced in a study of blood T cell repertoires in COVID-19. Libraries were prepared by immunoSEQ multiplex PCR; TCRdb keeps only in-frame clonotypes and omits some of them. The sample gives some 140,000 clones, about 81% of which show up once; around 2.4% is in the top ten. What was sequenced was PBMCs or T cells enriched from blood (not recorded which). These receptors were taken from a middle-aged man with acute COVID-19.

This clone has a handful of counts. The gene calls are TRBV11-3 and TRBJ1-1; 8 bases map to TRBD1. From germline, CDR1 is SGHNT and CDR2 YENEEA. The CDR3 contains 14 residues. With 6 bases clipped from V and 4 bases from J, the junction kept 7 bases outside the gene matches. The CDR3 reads CASSPNRGSTEAFF. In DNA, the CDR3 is TGTGCCAGCAGTCCAAACAGGGGGAGCACTGAAGCTTTCTTT.

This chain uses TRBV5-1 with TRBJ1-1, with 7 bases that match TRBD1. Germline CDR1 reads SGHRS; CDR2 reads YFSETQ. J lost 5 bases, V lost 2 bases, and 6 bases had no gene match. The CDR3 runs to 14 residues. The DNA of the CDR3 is TGCGCCAGCAGCTTAGACAGGGCCATAACTGAAGCTTTCTTT. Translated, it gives CASSLDRAITEAFF.

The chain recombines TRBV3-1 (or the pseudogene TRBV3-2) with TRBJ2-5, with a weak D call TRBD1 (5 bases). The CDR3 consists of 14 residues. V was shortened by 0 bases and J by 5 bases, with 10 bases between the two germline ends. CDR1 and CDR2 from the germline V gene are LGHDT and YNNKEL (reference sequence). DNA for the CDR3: TGTGCCAGCAGCCAAGATCAAGGGGTCGAGACCCAGTACTTC. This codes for CASSQDQGVETQYF.

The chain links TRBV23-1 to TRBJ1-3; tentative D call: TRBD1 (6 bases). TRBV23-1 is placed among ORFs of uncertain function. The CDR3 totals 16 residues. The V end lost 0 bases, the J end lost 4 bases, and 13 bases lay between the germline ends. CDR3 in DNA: TGCGCCAGCAGTCAATCGGGGGGGCTCGTAGGAAACACCATATATTTT. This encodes CASSQSGGLVGNTIYF.

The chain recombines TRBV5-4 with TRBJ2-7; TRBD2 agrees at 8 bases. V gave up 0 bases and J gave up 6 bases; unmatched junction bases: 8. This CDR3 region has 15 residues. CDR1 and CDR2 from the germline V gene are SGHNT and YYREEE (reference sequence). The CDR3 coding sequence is TGTGCCAGCAGCTTGGAGTGGCGGGGGGTATCCGAGCAGTACTTC. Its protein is CASSLEWRGVSEQYF.

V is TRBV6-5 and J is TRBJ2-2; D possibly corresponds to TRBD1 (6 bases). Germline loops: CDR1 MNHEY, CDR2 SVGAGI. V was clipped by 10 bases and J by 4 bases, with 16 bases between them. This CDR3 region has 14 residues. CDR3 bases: TGTGCCACCCGACAGGCCGTCTTCACCGGGGAGCTGTTTTTT. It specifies CATRQAVFTGELFF.

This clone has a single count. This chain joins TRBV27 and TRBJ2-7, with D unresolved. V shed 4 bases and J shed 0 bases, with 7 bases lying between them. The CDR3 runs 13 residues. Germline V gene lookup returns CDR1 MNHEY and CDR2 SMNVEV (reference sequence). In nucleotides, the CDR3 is TGTGCCAGCAGTTCCTCGAGCTCCTACGAGCAGTACTTC. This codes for CASSSSSSYEQYF.

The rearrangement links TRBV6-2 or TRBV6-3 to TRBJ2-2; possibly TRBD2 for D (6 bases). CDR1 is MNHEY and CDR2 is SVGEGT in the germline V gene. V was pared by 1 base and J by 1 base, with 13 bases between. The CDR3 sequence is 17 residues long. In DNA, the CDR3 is TGTGCCAGCAGTTACTTCGGCGGGGCCCAGAACACCGGGGAGCTGTTTTTT. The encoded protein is CASSYFGGAQNTGELFF.

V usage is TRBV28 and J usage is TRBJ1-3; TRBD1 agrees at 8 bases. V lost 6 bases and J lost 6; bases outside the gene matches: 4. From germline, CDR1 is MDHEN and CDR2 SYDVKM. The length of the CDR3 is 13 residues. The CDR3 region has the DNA TGTGCCAGCAGGATCCAGGGGGCAAACACCATATATTTT. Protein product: CASRIQGANTIYF.

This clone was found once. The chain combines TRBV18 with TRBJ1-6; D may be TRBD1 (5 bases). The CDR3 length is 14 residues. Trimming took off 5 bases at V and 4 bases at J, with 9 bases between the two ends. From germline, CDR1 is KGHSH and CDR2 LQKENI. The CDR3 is CASSFQGYNSPLHF. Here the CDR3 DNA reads TGTGCCAGCTCATTCCAGGGTTATAATTCACCCCTCCACTTT.